The 2 T cell receptor beta chains listed next were all sequenced from one sample in a study of response to subunit inactivated influenza vaccine. TCRdb passed the RT-PCR reads through MiXCR, listing each CDR3 protein once. The repertoire holds about 310,000 distinct CDR3 sequences, with approximately 20% as singletons. This specimen was PBMCs from blood, taken 21 months after vaccination. These receptors were obtained from a man aged 45-69 years who received an inactivated influenza vaccine.

This chain links TRBV7-9 with TRBJ2-5, with D unclear. With 5 bases removed from V and 2 bases from J, the gap between germline ends came to 15 bases. This CDR3 contains 15 residues. CDR1 is SEHNR and CDR2 is FQNEAQ in the germline V gene (reference sequence). Here the CDR3 reads CASSRKIGEQETQYF. The CDR3 nucleotides are TGTGCCAGCAGCCGCAAGATTGGGGAACAAGAGACCCAGTACTTC.

This clonotype was observed at least ten times. This chain connects TRBV4-3 to TRBJ1-5, with D unclear. The CDR3 is 15 amino acids. Trimming cost V 0 bases and J 7 bases, with 13 bases left between them. Germline lookup yields CDR1 LGHNA and CDR2 YSLEER. DNA of the CDR3: TGCGCCAGCAGCCAAGATCTGGGAGTGGGGCAGCCCCAGCATTTT. It is translated as CASSQDLGVGQPQHF.